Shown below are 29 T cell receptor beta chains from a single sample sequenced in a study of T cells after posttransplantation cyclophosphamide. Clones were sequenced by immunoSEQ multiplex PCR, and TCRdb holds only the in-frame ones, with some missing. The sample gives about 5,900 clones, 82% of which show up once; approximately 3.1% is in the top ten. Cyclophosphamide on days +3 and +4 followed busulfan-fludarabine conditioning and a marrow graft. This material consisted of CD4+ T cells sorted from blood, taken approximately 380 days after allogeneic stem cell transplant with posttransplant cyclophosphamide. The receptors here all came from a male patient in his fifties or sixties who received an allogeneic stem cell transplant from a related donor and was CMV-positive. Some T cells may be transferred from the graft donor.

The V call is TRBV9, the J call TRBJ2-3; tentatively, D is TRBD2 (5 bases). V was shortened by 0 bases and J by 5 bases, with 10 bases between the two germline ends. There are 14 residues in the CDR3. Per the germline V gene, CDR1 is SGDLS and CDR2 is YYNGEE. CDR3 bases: TGTGCCAGCAGCGTAGGGGAGATTGAAGATACGCAGTATTTT. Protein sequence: CASSVGEIEDTQYF.

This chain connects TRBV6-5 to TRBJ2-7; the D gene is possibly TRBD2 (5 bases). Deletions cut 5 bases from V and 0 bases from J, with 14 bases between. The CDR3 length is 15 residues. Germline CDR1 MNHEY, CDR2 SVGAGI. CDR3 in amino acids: CASSRRTGSSYEQYF. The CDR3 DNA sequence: TGTGCCAGCAGTCGACGGACTGGGAGCTCCTACGAGCAGTACTTC.

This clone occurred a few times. The CDR3 region is CASSIRTGHNQPQHF. The CDR3 DNA reads as TGTGCCAGTAGTATACGGACAGGGCACAATCAGCCCCAGCATTTT. The chain links TRBV19 to TRBJ1-5, with 8 bases lining up with TRBD1. The ends lost 2 bases at V and 3 bases at J; junction bases unmatched: 3. Looked up from germline, CDR1 is LNHDA and CDR2 is SQIVND (reference sequence). CDR3 length equals 15 residues.

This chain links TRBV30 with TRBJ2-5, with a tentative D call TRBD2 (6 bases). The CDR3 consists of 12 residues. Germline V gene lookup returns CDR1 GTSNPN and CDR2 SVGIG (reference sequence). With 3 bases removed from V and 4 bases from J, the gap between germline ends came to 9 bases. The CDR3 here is CAWSWGGETQYF. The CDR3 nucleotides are TGTGCCTGGAGCTGGGGAGGAGAGACCCAGTACTTC.

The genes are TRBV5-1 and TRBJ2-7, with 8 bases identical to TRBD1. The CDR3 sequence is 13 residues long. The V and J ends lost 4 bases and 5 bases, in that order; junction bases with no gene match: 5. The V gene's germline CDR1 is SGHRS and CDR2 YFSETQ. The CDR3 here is CASSKDRADEQYF. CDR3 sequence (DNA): TGCGCCAGCAGCAAGGACAGGGCGGACGAGCAGTACTTC.

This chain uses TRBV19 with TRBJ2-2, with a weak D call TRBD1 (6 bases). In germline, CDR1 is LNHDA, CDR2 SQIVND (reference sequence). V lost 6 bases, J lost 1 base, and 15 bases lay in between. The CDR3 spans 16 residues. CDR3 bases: TGTGCCAGTAGCCGCCGAGGGGGAAGGAACACCGGGGAGCTGTTTTTT. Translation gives CASSRRGGRNTGELFF. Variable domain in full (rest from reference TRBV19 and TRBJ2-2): DGGITQSPKYLFRKEGQNVTLSCEQNLNHDAMYWYRQDPGQGLRLIYYSQIVNDFQKGDIAEGYSVSREKKESFPLTVTSAQKNPTAFYLCASSRRGGRNTGELFFGEGSRLTVL.

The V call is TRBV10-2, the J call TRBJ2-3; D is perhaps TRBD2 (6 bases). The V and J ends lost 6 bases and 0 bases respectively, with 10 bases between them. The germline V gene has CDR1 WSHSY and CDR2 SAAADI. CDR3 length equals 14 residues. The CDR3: CASRGGISTDTQYF. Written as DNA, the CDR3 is TGCGCCAGCAGGGGCGGGATCAGCACAGATACGCAGTATTTT.

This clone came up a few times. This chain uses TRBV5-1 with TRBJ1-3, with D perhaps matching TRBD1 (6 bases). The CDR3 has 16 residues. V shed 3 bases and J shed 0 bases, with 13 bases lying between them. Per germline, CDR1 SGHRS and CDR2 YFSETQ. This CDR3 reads CASSWGRGNSGNTIYF. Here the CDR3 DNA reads TGCGCCAGCAGCTGGGGCAGGGGAAACTCTGGAAACACCATATATTTT.

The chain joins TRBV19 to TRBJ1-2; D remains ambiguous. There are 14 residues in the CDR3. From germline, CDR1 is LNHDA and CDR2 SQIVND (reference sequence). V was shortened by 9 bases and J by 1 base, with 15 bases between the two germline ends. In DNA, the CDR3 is TGTGCCAGCCAACGAGGGCGGAATAACTATGGCTACACCTTC. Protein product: CASQRGRNNYGYTF.

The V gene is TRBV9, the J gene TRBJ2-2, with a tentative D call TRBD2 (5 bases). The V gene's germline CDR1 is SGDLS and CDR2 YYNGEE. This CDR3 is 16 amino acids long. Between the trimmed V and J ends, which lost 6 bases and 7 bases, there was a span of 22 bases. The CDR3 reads CASTPASLTVNGELFF. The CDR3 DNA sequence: TGTGCCAGCACTCCGGCTAGCTTAACCGTTAACGGGGAGCTGTTTTTT.

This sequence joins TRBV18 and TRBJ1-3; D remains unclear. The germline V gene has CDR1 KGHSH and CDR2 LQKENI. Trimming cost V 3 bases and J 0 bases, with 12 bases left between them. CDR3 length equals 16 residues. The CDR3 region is CASSPLAQRSGNTIYF. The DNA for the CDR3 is TGTGCCAGCTCACCGCTCGCGCAACGCTCTGGAAACACCATATATTTT.

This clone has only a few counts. The chain's CDR3 is CASSQRTGNVNTEAFF. For the CDR3, the DNA is TGTGCCAGCAGCCAACGGACAGGGAACGTGAACACTGAAGCTTTCTTT. The V and J genes are TRBV14 and TRBJ1-1; TRBD1 agrees at 8 bases. CDR3 length: 16 residues. The junction had 5 bases not matched to a gene; V was cut back by 2 bases and J by 0 bases. Germline V CDR1 and CDR2: SGHDN, FVKESK.

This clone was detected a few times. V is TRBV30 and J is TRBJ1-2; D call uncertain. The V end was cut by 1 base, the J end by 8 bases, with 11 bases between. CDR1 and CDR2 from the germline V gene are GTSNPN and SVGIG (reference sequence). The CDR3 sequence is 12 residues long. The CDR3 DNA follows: TGTGCCTGGAGTGCGCAATCGGGGGGCTACACCTTC. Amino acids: CAWSAQSGGYTF.

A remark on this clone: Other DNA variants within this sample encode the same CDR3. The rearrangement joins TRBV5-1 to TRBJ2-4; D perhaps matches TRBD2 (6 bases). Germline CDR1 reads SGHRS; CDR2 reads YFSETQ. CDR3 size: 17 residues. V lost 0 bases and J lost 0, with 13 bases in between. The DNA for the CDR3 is TGCGCCAGCAGCTTGGGCTCCTCCGGGGGAGCCAAAAACATTCAGTACTTC. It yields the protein CASSLGSSGGAKNIQYF.

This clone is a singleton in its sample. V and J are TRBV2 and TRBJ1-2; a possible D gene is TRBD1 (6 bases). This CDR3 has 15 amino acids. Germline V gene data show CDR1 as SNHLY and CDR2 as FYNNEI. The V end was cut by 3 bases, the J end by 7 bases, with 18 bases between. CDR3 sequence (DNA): TGTGCCAGCAGTGAGAGGACAGAAGGGTTGGGTGGCTACACCTTC. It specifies CASSERTEGLGGYTF.

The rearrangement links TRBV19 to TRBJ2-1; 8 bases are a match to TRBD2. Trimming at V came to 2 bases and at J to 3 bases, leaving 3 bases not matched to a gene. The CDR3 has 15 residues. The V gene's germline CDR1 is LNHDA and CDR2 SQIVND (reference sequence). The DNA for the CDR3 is TGTGCCAGTAGTATATTACTAGCGGTCTACAATGAGCAGTTCTTC. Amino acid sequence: CASSILLAVYNEQFF.

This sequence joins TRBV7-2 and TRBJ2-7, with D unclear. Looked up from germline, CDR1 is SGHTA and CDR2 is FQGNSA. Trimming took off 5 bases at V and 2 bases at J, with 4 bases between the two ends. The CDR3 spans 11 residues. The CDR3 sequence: CASSLTYEQYF. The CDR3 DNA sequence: TGTGCCAGCAGCCTAACCTACGAGCAGTACTTC.

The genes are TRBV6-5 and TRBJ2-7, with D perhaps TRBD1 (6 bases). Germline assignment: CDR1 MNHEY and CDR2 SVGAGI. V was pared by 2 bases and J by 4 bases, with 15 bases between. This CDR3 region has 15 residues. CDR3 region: CASSYVQGNAYEQYF. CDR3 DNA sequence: TGTGCCAGCAGTTACGTCCAGGGGAATGCGTACGAGCAGTACTTC.

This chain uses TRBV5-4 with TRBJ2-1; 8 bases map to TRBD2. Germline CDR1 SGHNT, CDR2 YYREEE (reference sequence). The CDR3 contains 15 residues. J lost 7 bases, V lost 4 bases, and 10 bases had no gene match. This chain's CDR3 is CASSAAGVGWNEQFF. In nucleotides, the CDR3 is TGTGCCAGCAGCGCAGCGGGAGTGGGGTGGAATGAGCAGTTCTTC.

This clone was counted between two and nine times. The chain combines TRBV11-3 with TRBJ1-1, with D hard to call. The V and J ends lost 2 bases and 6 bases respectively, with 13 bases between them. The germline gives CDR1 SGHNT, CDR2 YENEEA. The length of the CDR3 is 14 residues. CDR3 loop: CASSLSPGSPEAFF. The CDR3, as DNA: TGTGCCAGCAGCTTATCTCCGGGATCGCCTGAAGCTTTCTTT.

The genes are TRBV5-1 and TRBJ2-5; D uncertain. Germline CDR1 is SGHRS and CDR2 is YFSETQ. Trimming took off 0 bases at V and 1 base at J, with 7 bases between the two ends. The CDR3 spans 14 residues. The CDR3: CASSLDSVQETQYF. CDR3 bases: TGCGCCAGCAGCTTGGACAGTGTCCAAGAGACCCAGTACTTC.

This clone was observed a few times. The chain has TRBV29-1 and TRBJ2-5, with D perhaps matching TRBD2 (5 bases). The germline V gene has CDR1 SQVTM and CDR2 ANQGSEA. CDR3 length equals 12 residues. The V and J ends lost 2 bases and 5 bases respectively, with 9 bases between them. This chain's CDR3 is CSVERGLETQYF. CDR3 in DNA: TGCAGCGTTGAACGAGGGCTCGAGACCCAGTACTTC.

The CDR3 DNA reads as TGTGCCAGCTCACCCGGGACTAGCCCGGATTACAATGAGCAGTTCTTC. This translates into CASSPGTSPDYNEQFF. V gene TRBV18 combines with J gene TRBJ2-1; TRBD2 matches at 9 bases. The V and J ends lost 3 bases and 4 bases, in that order; junction bases with no gene match: 7. CDR1 KGHSH and CDR2 LQKENI come from the germline V gene. The CDR3 consists of 16 residues.

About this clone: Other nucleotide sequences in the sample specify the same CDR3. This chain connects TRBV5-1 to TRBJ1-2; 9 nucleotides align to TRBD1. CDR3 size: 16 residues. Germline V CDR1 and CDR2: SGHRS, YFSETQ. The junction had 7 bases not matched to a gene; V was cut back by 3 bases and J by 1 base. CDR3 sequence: CASSSPGQGLNYGYTF. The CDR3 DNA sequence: TGCGCCAGCAGCTCCCCGGGACAGGGCCTTAACTATGGCTACACCTTC. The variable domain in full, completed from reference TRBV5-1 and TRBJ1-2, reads KAGVTQTPRYLIKTRGQQVTLSCSPISGHRSVSWYQQTPGQGLQFLFEYFSETQRNKGNFPGRFSGRQFSNSRSEMNVSTLELGDSALYLCASSSPGQGLNYGYTFGSGTRLTVV.

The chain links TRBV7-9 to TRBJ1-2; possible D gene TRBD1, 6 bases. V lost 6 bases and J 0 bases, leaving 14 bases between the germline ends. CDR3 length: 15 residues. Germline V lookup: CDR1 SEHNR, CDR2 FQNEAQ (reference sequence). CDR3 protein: CASSSRQVSNYGYTF. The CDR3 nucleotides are TGTGCCAGCAGTTCGAGACAGGTTTCTAACTATGGCTACACCTTC. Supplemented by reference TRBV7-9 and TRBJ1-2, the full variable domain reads DTGVSQNPRHKITKRGQNVTFRCDPISEHNRLYWYRQTLGQGPEFLTYFQNEAQLEKSRLLSDRFSAERPKGSFSTLEIQRTEQGDSAMYLCASSSRQVSNYGYTFGSGTRLTVV.

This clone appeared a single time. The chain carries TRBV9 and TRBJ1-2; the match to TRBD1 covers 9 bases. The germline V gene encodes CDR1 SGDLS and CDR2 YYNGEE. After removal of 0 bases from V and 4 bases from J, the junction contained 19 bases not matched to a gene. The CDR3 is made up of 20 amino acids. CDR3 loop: CASSVARKYSGQGTSYGYTF. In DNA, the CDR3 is TGTGCCAGCAGCGTAGCTCGGAAATACTCGGGACAGGGAACCTCCTATGGCTACACCTTC.

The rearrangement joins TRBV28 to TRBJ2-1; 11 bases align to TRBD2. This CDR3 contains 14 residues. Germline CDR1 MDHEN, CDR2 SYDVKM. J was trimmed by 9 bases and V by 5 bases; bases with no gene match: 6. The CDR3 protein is CASSPGTSGGEQFF. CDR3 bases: TGTGCCAGCAGTCCAGGGACTAGCGGCGGTGAGCAGTTCTTC.

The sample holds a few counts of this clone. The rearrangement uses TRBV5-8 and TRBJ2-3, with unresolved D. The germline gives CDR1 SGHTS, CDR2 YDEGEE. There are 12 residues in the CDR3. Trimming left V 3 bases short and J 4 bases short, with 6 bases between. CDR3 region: CASSSRADTQYF. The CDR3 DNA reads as TGTGCCAGCAGCTCACGCGCAGATACGCAGTATTTT.

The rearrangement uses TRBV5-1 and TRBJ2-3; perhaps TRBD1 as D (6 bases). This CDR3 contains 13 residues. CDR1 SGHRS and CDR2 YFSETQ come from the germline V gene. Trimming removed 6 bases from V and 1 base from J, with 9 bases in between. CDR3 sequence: CASKAGGTDTQYF. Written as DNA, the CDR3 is TGCGCCAGCAAGGCAGGGGGCACAGATACGCAGTATTTT.